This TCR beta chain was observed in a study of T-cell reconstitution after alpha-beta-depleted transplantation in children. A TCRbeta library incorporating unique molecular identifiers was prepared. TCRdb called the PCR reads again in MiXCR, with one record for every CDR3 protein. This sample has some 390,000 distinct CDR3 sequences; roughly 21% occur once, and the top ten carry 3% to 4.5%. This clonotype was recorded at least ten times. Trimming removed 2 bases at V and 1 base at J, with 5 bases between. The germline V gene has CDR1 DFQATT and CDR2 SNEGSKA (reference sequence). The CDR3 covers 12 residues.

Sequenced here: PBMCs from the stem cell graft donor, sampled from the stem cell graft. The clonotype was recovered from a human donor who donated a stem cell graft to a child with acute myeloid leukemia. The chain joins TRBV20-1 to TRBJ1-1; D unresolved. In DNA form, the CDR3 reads TGCAGTGCTAGAAGAGCGAACACTGAAGCTTTCTTT. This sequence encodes CSARRANTEAFF.